This TCR beta chain stems from a study of long-term antiretroviral therapy in people with HIV (dated by TCRdb to 2021 to 2024). The study in broad terms: The earliest samples were collected approximately a decade before the 2015 WHO recommendation for immediate ART, a period when ART was typically delayed until CD4 counts fell. Whether ART initiation and durable HIV suppression were associated with changes in peripheral blood TRB repertoire composition and diversity was tested in a retrospective serial study. From some 33 adults with confirmed HIV infection, the cohort provided 150 to 200 cryopreserved PBMC samples, gathered serially across a mean of about 6 years (range 1-12). Of the roughly 30 participants with HIV, approximately twelve were female. Test extractions of a monoclonal T-cell line alongside a few dozen polyclonal samples showed no cross-contamination during QIAcube processing. Overall results and qualifications from the work: Starting ART was linked to a significant rise in TRB diversity, yet even after long-term ART the diversity remained significantly lower than in transplant donor controls. Inferences about post-ART repertoire changes were limited because no data were available on ART adherence, viral resistance or therapy changes. Expanded TRB clones identified before ART initiation dominated the repertoire across all time points, though the dominance fluctuated and decreased in many PLHIV after ART. Because pre-ART samples had limited cell numbers, profiling was done on unsorted PBMC rather than on sorted CD4+ and CD8+ T cells. Limited PBMC availability meant only the TCR beta chain was sequenced, without alpha chain pairing. Compared with controls, HIV repertoires had narrower CDR3 length ranges, and the network structure pointed to an antigen-experienced repertoire that shifted only slightly toward naive after ART. Samples dated from the mid-2000s to the late 2010s, and the ART regimens used may be less effective than current ones.

Unmatched junction bases come to 13, with V trimmed by 4 bases and J by 6 bases. From the cysteine up to the phenylalanine, the CDR3 has a length of 16 residues. Only the CDR3 DNA is retained, 48 bases long and in frame from the first base. According to the germline V gene, CDR1 reads SGHTA and CDR2 reads FQGTGA. Inclusion was restricted to participants for whom at least one PBMC sample before ART initiation and at least two post-ART samples were available. Treatment was received in the United States of America by all participants with HIV. Before DNA extraction, cryopreserved samples of about 0.9-11 million PBMC were thawed and then washed. At the time of the earliest PBMC sample for each participant with HIV, ages ranged from about 23 to 60 years. Each participant contributed PBMC samples from 1-4 timepoints before ART initiation and 2-8 timepoints after ART initiation, with a median of 7 samples. Serial HIV viral load, CD4+ T-cell count, ART history and demographic data were obtained for every participant. Genomic DNA was extracted from unsorted PBMC with a Qiagen kit on a QIAcube, with processing performed in batches of 12 samples.

Sequencing of the TRB variable region was done with the immunoSEQ hsTCRB v3.0 assay at survey level resolution. TRB sequencing targeted a depth of roughly 35,000-50,000 T-cell genomes per sample. An Illumina MiSeq with a v3 150-cycle kit was used to sequence the pooled TRB libraries. The study's own analysis went as follows. Repertoire analysis ran in R within a reproducible Nextflow workflow covering QC, data transformation and analysis. LymphoSeq2, an R package for AIRR-Seq data exploration, was used to implement custom analyses. Several samples that yielded fewer than 5000 total TRB sequences were excluded, so that 150 to 200 HIV repertoires were analyzed. Among the approximately 190 HIV repertoires that were kept, some 60 were collected before ART initiation and more than 120 were collected after ART initiation. Repertoires were downsampled to 5000 TRB nucleotide sequences, and summary statistics were averaged over 100 downsampling iterations. TRB sequences were retained for analysis only if CDR3 regions of at least seven amino acids were present. A Shannon entropy-derived clonality score and the Gini coefficient were used to measure diversity. In the repertoire networks, any two of the top 5000 CDR3 amino acid sequences were connected whenever the two sequences differed by an edit distance of one. Antigen specificity groups and MHC restriction were predicted for TRB CDR3 amino acid sequences with GLIPH2. Known CMV, EBV, HIV or tissue antigen associations were flagged by matching CDR3 amino acid sequences against VDJdb and McPAS-TCR. Pre-ART, post-ART and control groups were compared with Wilcoxon signed-rank tests and Holm-Bonferroni correction. The immuneACCESS repertoire file appears here via TCRdb, limited to in-frame rearrangements. These files lack a portion of the clones; in checked studies, under half of the deficit traces to unresolved V genes, and the cause of the others is not known. The V and J calls and clone size come from that table; D and trimming were worked out from the DNA. This sample gives about 25,000 clones in total; 80% to 85% of them show up just once. The ten largest clones add up to less than 15% of the sample.

Comment on this clone: The target of this receptor is not known. Per-base quality was not reported, and no clone a single base away is much larger than it.

The sample here was unsorted PBMCs, taken approximately 4.5 years after starting antiretroviral therapy. Recombination connected TRBV7-3 to TRBJ2-7; TRBD1 lines up with 9 middle nucleotides. The TCR comes from a man aged 30 to 45 with HIV. In nucleotides, the sequence is TGTGCCAGCAGCTCTACCCCGGGACAGGGCCTACGCGAGCAGTACTTC. This yields the protein CASSSTPGQGLREQYF.